Listed here are 20 T cell receptor beta chains from one sample, sequenced in a study of CD8+ T cells in alopecia areata. Treatment reported: oral pan-JAK inhibitor, 5-10 mg twice daily. Reverse transcription of extracted RNA yielded cDNA, which provided the sequencing template. Repertoires were generated with immunoSEQ multiplex PCR, while TCRdb's copy carries only in-frame clones and drops some. This table holds approximately 200,000 clones, around 56% found once. The specimen comprised CD4+ T cells sorted from blood, sampled at week 4, from a patient treated with tofacitinib. The source of these receptors is a human donor with alopecia areata.

This sequence joins TRBV4-2 and TRBJ1-5, with TRBD1 identical over 8 bases. Germline assignment: CDR1 LGHNA and CDR2 YNFKEQ. V was clipped by 3 bases and J by 2 bases; unmatched bases: 6. The CDR3 is 16 amino acids. CDR3 sequence (DNA): TGTGCCAGCAGCCAGTCAGGGGGCGGCGGCAATCAGCCCCAGCATTTT. Amino acid sequence: CASSQSGGGGNQPQHF.

The chain uses TRBV2 and TRBJ2-3, with TRBD2 identical over 12 bases. CDR3 length: 14 amino acids. Germline V gives CDR1 SNHLY, CDR2 FYNNEI. V lost 7 bases and J lost 4; bases outside the gene matches: 3. The CDR3 coding sequence is TGTGCCAGCAATGGACTAGCGGGACCAGATACGCAGTATTTT. As protein: CASNGLAGPDTQYF.

The chain carries TRBV27 and TRBJ1-2, with 7 bases that match TRBD1. The CDR3 has 14 residues. Trimming at V came to 4 bases and at J to 4 bases, leaving 6 bases not matched to a gene. Germline V CDR1 and CDR2: MNHEY, SMNVEV (reference sequence). The CDR3 protein is CASSSADRVYGYTF. CDR3 sequence (DNA): TGTGCCAGCAGTTCGGCCGACAGGGTCTATGGCTACACCTTC.

The chain has TRBV7-9 and TRBJ2-4, with D possibly called TRBD1 or TRBD2 (6 bases each). V was cut by 5 bases and J by 8 bases, with 22 bases left in between. The CDR3 spans 16 residues. Germline values: CDR1 SEHNR, CDR2 FQNEAQ (reference sequence). CDR3 DNA: TGTGCCAGCAGCCCCTTGGGGGGCTCAAGTGTGTACATTCAGTACTTC. Residues: CASSPLGGSSVYIQYF.

The rearrangement uses TRBV5-1 and TRBJ2-5; possible D gene TRBD2, 6 bases. Germline V lookup: CDR1 SGHRS, CDR2 YFSETQ. CDR3 length equals 14 residues. Trimming removed 4 bases from V and 5 bases from J, with 15 bases in between. Here the CDR3 DNA reads TGCGCCAGCAGCCAAACATCGGAGGGGGAGACCCAGTACTTC. This codes for CASSQTSEGETQYF. Using reference TRBV5-1 and TRBJ2-5 for the parts outside the CDR3, the full variable domain is KAGVTQTPRYLIKTRGQQVTLSCSPISGHRSVSWYQQTPGQGLQFLFEYFSETQRNKGNFPGRFSGRQFSNSRSEMNVSTLELGDSALYLCASSQTSEGETQYFGPGTRLLVL.

The chain couples TRBV2 to TRBJ2-6, with D maybe TRBD1 (5 bases). The CDR3 sequence is 15 residues long. CDR1 SNHLY and CDR2 FYNNEI come from the germline V gene. Between the trimmed V and J ends, which lost 5 bases and 2 bases, there was a span of 10 bases. The CDR3, as DNA: TGTGCCAGCAGTTCAGGGAATCCTGGGGCCAACGTCCTGACTTTC. Its protein product is CASSSGNPGANVLTF.

The chain has TRBV6-1 and TRBJ1-4; D unresolved. With 6 bases removed from V and 6 bases from J, the gap between germline ends came to 14 bases. Germline V gene data show CDR1 as MNHNS and CDR2 as SASEGT. The CDR3 has 14 amino acids. CDR3 sequence reads: CASSPPINDEKLFF. CDR3 nucleotides: TGTGCCAGCAGCCCCCCTATCAACGATGAAAAACTGTTTTTT.

This clone was detected only once. The sample contains more than one DNA sequence encoding this CDR3. The rearrangement links TRBV29-1 to TRBJ2-5, with TRBD1 matching over 7 bases. The germline CDR1 and CDR2 sequences are SQVTM and ANQGSEA. CDR3 length: 12 residues. V dropped 3 bases and J dropped 5; count of bases not matched to a gene: 3. The CDR3 DNA reads TGCAGCGTTGATTCAGGGGGTGAGACCCAGTACTTC. This encodes CSVDSGGETQYF.

In this sample, this clone turned up a few times. This chain uses TRBV9 with TRBJ2-3; TRBD1 matches 7 bases. Germline V lookup: CDR1 SGDLS, CDR2 YYNGEE. The trim removed 3 bases at V and 4 bases at J, leaving 8 bases unmatched. This CDR3 has 15 amino acids. CDR3 in amino acids: CASSATGDPSDTQYF. As DNA, the CDR3 is TGTGCCAGCAGCGCCACAGGGGATCCCTCAGATACGCAGTATTTT.

This clone was detected only a few times. J is TRBJ1-1 and V is TRBV9; no definite D call. This CDR3 spans 12 amino acids. The germline CDR1 and CDR2 sequences are SGDLS and YYNGEE. Trimming stripped 3 bases from V and 8 bases from J, with 11 bases between. CDR3 in amino acids: CASSAQRGEAFF. The CDR3 coding sequence is TGTGCCAGCAGCGCGCAACGCGGGGAAGCTTTCTTT.

This clone was detected only a few times. The V call is TRBV29-1, the J call TRBJ2-2; 7 nucleotides match TRBD1. This CDR3 spans 14 amino acids. The J segment lost 0 bases and the V segment lost 5 bases, leaving 3 bases of the junction unmatched. CDR1 SQVTM and CDR2 ANQGSEA come from the germline V gene. CDR3 nucleotides: TGCAGCGTTCACAGGGGACCGAACACCGGGGAGCTGTTTTTT. It codes for CSVHRGPNTGELFF.

This sequence joins TRBV9 and TRBJ2-5; TRBD2 matches 10 bases. CDR1 is SGDLS and CDR2 is YYNGEE in the germline V gene. The V segment lost 0 bases and the J segment 1 base; nucleotides outside the gene matches: 3. The CDR3 is 16 amino acids. In nucleotides, the CDR3 is TGTGCCAGCAGCGTAGGGGCTAGCGGGGGCCAAGAGACCCAGTACTTC. Protein: CASSVGASGGQETQYF.

The V call is TRBV14, the J call TRBJ2-5, with 10 bases identical to TRBD2. J gave up 5 bases and V 4 bases, and 7 bases lay outside the gene matches. Germline V lookup: CDR1 SGHDN, CDR2 FVKESK. The CDR3 is 15 residues long. Here the CDR3 DNA reads TGTGCCAGCAGCCGCATGCTAGCGGGAGACGAGACCCAGTACTTC. The encoded protein is CASSRMLAGDETQYF.

The V and J genes are TRBV7-2 and TRBJ1-2; the match to TRBD1 covers 9 bases. After removal of 6 bases from V and 6 bases from J, the junction contained 5 bases not matched to a gene. The CDR3 runs 13 residues. Germline V gene lookup returns CDR1 SGHTA and CDR2 FQGNSA. CDR3 coding DNA: TGTGCCAGCAGTCCGGGACAGGGAAATGGCTACACCTTC. Encoded protein: CASSPGQGNGYTF.

This clone was recorded only once. The CDR3 spells CASTSSSTSGANVLTF. In DNA, the CDR3 is TGTGCCAGCACCTCCTCATCGACCTCTGGGGCCAACGTCCTGACTTTC. The chain is built from TRBV5-6 and TRBJ2-6; no definite D call. CDR1 and CDR2 from the germline V gene are SGHDT and YYEEEE. V was shortened by 6 bases and J by 0 bases, with 13 bases between the two germline ends. The CDR3 is made up of 16 amino acids.

The chain joins TRBV25-1 to TRBJ2-7; D is unclear. CDR1 is MGHDK, CDR2 SYGVNS, per germline. Trimming stripped 6 bases from V and 6 bases from J, with 12 bases between. CDR3 size: 12 residues. CDR3 in amino acids: CASSGRPGEQYF. The DNA for the CDR3 is TGTGCCAGCAGCGGACGGCCCGGCGAGCAGTACTTC.

The J gene is TRBJ1-3, the V gene TRBV30, with 10 nucleotides matching TRBD1. Trimming cost V 2 bases and J 5 bases; bases outside gene matches: 12. There are 17 residues in the CDR3. Germline V gene sequence: CDR1 GTSNPN, CDR2 SVGIG (reference sequence). In DNA form, the CDR3 reads TGTGCCTGGAGTACCTCCGGGACAGGGGTACAAAGAAACACCATATATTTT. Amino acid sequence: CAWSTSGTGVQRNTIYF.

The chain couples TRBV29-1 to TRBJ2-7; 10 bases are shared with TRBD2. The CDR3 covers 13 residues. Germline CDR1 reads SQVTM; CDR2 reads ANQGSEA. The trim removed 4 bases at V and 6 bases at J, leaving 6 bases unmatched. The CDR3 region has the DNA TGCAGCGTTGGGAGCGGGAGGGGAGGCGAGCAGTACTTC. Its translation is CSVGSGRGGEQYF.

This clone turned up a few times. This chain connects TRBV5-1 to TRBJ2-1; no clear D. V shed 4 bases and J shed 4 bases, with 12 bases lying between them. Per germline, CDR1 SGHRS and CDR2 YFSETQ. This CDR3 has 14 amino acids. As DNA, the CDR3 is TGCGCCAGCAGCCCTAGATACAGATACAATGAGCAGTTCTTC. Protein sequence: CASSPRYRYNEQFF.

This chain uses TRBV11-2 with TRBJ2-7; 9 nucleotides line up with TRBD2. CDR3 length equals 14 residues. Germline V gene data show CDR1 as SGHAT and CDR2 as FQNNGV. V shed 5 bases, J shed 7 bases, and the junction held 9 bases outside the gene matches. CDR3 sequence reads: CASSQGGRAGEQYF. As DNA, the CDR3 is TGTGCCAGCAGCCAAGGCGGGAGGGCCGGGGAGCAGTACTTC. Combining the CDR3 with reference TRBV11-2 and TRBJ2-7 gives the whole variable domain EAGVAQSPRYKIIEKRQSVAFWCNPISGHATLYWYQQILGQGPKLLIQFQNNGVVDDSQLPKDRFSAERLKGVDSTLKIQPAKLEDSAVYLCASSQGGRAGEQYFGPGTRLTVT.